The source of this TCR beta chain is a study of blood T cell repertoires in COVID-19. The CDR3 loop spans 15 amino acids. The germline gives CDR1 LNHDA, CDR2 SQIVND (reference sequence). The junction had 2 bases not matched to a gene; V was cut back by 3 bases and J by 3 bases. Participants' own reports of clinical history determined their cohort assignment. During the 2 weeks before they entered the study, exposed participants had met someone with a PCR-confirmed or clinician-diagnosed COVID-19 case. The method was immunoSEQ multiplex PCR; TCRdb's version includes in-frame clones alone and lacks a portion of them. The sample includes 150,000 or so clones, around 90% of them seen just once.

The V gene is TRBV19, the J gene TRBJ1-4; 9 bases map to TRBD1. The sample consisted of PBMCs or T cells enriched from blood (not recorded which). This sequence originates from a woman aged 35 to 49 who had been exposed to COVID-19. The CDR3, as DNA: TGTGCCAGTAGTATGGACAGGGGATCTAATGAAAAACTGTTTTTT. It specifies CASSMDRGSNEKLFF.